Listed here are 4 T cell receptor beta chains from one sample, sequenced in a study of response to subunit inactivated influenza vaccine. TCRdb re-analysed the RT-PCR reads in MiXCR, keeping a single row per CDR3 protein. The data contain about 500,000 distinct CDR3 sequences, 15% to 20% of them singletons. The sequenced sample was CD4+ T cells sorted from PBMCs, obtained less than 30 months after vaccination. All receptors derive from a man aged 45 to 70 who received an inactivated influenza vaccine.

CDR3 in DNA: TGTGCCAGCAGCCAACCCGGACAGGGTCAAGAGACCCAGTACTTC. Encoded protein: CASSQPGQGQETQYF. J is TRBJ2-5 and V is TRBV4-2, with 8 bases fitting TRBD1. Germline trimming cut 2 bases from V and 2 bases from J; bases unmatched to any gene: 4. This CDR3 is built from 15 residues. Germline-derived CDR1 and CDR2 are LGHNA and YNFKEQ.

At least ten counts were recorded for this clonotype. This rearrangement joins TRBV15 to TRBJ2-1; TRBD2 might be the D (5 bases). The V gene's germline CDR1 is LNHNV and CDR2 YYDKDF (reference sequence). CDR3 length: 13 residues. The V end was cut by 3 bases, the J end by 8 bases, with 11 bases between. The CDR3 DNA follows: TGTGCCACCAGCAGCCATGGGAGCGATGAGCAGTTCTTC. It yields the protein CATSSHGSDEQFF. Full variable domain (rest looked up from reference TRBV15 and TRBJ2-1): DAMVIQNPRYQVTQFGKPVTLSCSQTLNHNVMYWYQQKSSQAPKLLFHYYDKDFNNEADTPDNFQSRRPNTSFCFLDIRSPGLGDTAMYLCATSSHGSDEQFFGPGTRLTVL.

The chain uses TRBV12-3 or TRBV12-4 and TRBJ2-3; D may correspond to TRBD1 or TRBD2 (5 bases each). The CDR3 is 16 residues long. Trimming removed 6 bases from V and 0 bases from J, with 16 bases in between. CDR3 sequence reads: CASSLVTWDSTDTQYF. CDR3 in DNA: TGTGCCAGCAGCCTTGTTACTTGGGACAGCACAGATACGCAGTATTTT.

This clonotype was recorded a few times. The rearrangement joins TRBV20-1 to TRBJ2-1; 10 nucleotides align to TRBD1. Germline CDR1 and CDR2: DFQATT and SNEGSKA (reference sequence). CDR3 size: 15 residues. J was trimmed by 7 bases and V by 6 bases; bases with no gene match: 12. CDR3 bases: TGCAGTGCAAATTCCGGGACAGGGGTGGGTAATGAGCAGTTCTTC. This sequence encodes CSANSGTGVGNEQFF.